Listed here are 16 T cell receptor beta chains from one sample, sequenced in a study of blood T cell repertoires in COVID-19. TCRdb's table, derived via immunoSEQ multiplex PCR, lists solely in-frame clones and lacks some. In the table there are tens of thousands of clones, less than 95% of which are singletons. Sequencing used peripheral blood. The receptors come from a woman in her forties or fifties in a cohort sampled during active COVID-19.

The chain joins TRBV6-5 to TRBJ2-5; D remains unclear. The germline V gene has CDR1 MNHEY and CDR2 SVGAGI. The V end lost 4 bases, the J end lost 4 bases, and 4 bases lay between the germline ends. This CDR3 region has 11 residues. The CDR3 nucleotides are TGTGCCAGCAGTTCCATAGAGACCCAGTACTTC. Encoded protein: CASSSIETQYF.

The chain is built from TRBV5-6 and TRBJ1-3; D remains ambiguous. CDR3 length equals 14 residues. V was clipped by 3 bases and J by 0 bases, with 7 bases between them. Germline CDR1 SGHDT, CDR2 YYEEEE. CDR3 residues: CASSSSGSGNTIYF. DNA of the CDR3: TGTGCCAGCAGCTCCTCGGGCTCTGGAAACACCATATATTTT.

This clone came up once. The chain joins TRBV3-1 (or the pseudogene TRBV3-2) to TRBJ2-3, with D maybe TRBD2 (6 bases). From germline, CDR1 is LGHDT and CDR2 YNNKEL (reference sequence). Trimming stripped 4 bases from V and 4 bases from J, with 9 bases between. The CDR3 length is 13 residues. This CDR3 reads CASSRRGPDTQYF. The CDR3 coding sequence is TGTGCCAGCAGCCGGCGGGGTCCAGATACGCAGTATTTT.

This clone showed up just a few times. The CDR3 DNA is TGTGCCAGCAGCACGGGACAGGGGGTCACTAATGAAAAACTGTTTTTT. Its translation is CASSTGQGVTNEKLFF. The genes are TRBV5-4 and TRBJ1-4, with 11 nucleotides matching TRBD1. V lost 4 bases to trimming and J lost 2 bases; unmatched junction nucleotides: 4. Germline values: CDR1 SGHNT, CDR2 YYREEE (reference sequence). The CDR3 is 16 residues long.

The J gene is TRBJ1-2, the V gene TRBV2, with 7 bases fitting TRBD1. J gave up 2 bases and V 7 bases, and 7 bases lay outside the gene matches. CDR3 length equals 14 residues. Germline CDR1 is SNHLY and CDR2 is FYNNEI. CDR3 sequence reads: CASIVGQANYGYTF. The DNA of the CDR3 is TGTGCCAGCATCGTCGGACAGGCAAACTATGGCTACACCTTC. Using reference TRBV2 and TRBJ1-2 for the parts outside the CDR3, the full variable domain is EPEVTQTPSHQVTQMGQEVILRCVPISNHLYFYWYRQILGQKVEFLVSFYNNEISEKSEIFDDQFSVERPDGSNFTLKIRSTKLEDSAMYFCASIVGQANYGYTFGSGTRLTVV.

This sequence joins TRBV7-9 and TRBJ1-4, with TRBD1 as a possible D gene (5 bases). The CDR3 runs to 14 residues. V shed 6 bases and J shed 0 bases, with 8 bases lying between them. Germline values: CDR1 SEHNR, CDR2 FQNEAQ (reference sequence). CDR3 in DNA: TGTGCCAGCAGAGACAGCGCAACTAATGAAAAACTGTTTTTT. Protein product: CASRDSATNEKLFF.

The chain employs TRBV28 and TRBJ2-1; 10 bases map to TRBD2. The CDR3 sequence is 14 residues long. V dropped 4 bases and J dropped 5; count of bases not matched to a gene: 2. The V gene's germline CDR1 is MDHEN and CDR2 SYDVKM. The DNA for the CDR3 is TGTGCCAGCAGTTCCGGACTAGCGGACAATGAGCAGTTCTTC. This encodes CASSSGLADNEQFF.

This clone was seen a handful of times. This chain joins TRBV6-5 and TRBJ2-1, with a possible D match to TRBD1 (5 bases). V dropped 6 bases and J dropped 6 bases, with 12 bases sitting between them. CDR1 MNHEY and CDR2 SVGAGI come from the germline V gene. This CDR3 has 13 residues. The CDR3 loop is CASRALDSNEQFF. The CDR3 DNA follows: TGTGCCAGCAGAGCCCTTGACAGCAATGAGCAGTTCTTC.

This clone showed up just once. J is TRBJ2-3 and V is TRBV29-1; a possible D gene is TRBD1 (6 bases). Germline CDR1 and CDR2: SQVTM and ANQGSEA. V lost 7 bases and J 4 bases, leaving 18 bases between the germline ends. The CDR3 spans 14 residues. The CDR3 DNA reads TGCAGCGGCACCCGAGGGGGACCCTCAGATACGCAGTATTTT. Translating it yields CSGTRGGPSDTQYF.

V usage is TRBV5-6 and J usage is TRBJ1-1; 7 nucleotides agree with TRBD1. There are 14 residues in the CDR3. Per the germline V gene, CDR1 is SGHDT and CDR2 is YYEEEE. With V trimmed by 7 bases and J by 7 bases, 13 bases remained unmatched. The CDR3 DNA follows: TGTGCCAGCGCCAGACGGACCCCAGGGGGTGAAGCTTTCTTT. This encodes CASARRTPGGEAFF.

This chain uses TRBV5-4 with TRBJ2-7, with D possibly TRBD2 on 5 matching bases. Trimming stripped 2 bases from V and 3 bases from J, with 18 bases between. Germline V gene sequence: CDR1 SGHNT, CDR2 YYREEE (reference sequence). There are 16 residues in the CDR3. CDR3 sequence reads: CASSFGPDSRVYEQYF. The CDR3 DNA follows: TGTGCCAGCAGCTTTGGGCCCGACTCGCGGGTCTACGAGCAGTACTTC.

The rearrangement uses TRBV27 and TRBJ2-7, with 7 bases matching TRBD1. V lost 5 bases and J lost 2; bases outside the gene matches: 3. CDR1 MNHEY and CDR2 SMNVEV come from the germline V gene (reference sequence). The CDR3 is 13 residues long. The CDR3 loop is CASSLTGPYEQYF. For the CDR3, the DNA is TGTGCCAGCAGTCTGACAGGGCCCTACGAGCAGTACTTC.

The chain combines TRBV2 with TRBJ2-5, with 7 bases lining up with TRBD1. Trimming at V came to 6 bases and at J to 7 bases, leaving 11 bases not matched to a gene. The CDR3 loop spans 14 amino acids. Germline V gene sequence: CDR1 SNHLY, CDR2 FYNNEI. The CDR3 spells CASSEDRLWGTQYF. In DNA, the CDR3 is TGTGCCAGCAGCGAGGACAGGTTATGGGGGACCCAGTACTTC.

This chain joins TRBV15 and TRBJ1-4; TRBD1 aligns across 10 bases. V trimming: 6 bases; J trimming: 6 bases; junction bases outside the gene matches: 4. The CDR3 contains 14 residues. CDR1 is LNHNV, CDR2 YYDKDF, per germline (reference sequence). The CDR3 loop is CATRWGTGDEKLFF. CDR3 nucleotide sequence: TGTGCCACCAGATGGGGGACAGGGGATGAAAAACTGTTTTTT. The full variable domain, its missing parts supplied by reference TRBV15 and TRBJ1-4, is DAMVIQNPRYQVTQFGKPVTLSCSQTLNHNVMYWYQQKSSQAPKLLFHYYDKDFNNEADTPDNFQSRRPNTSFCFLDIRSPGLGDTAMYLCATRWGTGDEKLFFGSGTQLSVL.

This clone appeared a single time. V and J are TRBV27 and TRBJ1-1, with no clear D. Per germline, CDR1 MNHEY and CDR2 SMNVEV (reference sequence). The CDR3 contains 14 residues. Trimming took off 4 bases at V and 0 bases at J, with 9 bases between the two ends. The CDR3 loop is CASSSRLMNTEAFF. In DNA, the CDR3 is TGTGCCAGCAGTTCCAGGCTTATGAACACTGAAGCTTTCTTT.

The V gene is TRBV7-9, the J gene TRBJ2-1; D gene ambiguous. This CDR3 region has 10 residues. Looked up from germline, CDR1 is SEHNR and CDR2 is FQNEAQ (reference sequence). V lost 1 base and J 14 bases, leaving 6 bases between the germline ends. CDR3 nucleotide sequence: TGTGCCAGCAGCTTAGGAGGAGAGTTCTTC. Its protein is CASSLGGEFF. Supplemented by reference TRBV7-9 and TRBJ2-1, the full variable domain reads DTGVSQNPRHKITKRGQNVTFRCDPISEHNRLYWYRQTLGQGPEFLTYFQNEAQLEKSRLLSDRFSAERPKGSFSTLEIQRTEQGDSAMYLCASSLGGEFFGPGTRLTVL.